The 9 T cell receptor beta chains given below trace back to one sample, sequenced in a study of T cell responses to AZD1222 COVID-19 vaccine. Generated by immunoSEQ multiplex PCR, the TCRdb table keeps only in-frame clones and is missing some. Found here are fewer than 130,000 clones, around 90% of them singletons; the top ten hold about 1.6%. The sequences come from peripheral blood, collected on day 0 of AZD1222 vaccination. These receptors were collected from an adult in good health.

V gene TRBV10-3 combines with J gene TRBJ1-4, with 8 bases aligning to TRBD1. Unmatched junction bases numbered 11, after V lost 10 bases and J lost 7 bases. CDR1 is ENHRY and CDR2 is SYGVKD in the germline V gene. This CDR3 has 14 amino acids. The CDR3 DNA reads as TGTGCCACCGCCGGACAGGGTAGGACTGAAAAACTGTTTTTT. Its translation is CATAGQGRTEKLFF.

The chain has TRBV18 and TRBJ1-4; D not resolved. This CDR3 is built from 14 residues. Trimming removed 2 bases from V and 0 bases from J, with 4 bases in between. CDR1 is KGHSH and CDR2 is LQKENI in the germline V gene. CDR3 loop: CASSPEATNEKLFF. DNA for the CDR3: TGTGCCAGCTCACCAGAAGCAACTAATGAAAAACTGTTTTTT.

This sequence joins TRBV5-1 and TRBJ1-1, with a tentative D call TRBD1 (5 bases). V gave up 2 bases and J gave up 2 bases, with 13 bases separating them. The germline V gene encodes CDR1 SGHRS and CDR2 YFSETQ. The length of the CDR3 is 15 residues. The CDR3 protein is CASSLPGLRNTEAFF. CDR3 nucleotide sequence: TGCGCCAGCAGCTTACCGGGACTGAGAAACACTGAAGCTTTCTTT.

This clone was found a few times. The rearrangement uses TRBV6-5 and TRBJ1-3; D remains ambiguous. The CDR3 has 13 residues. Germline CDR1 is MNHEY and CDR2 is SVGAGI. V dropped 8 bases and J dropped 4 bases, with 12 bases sitting between them. CDR3 region: CASGPLSGNTIYF. The CDR3 coding sequence is TGTGCCAGCGGCCCCCTCTCGGGAAACACCATATATTTT.

This chain uses TRBV6-5 with TRBJ2-7, with 10 bases aligning to TRBD1. Germline lookup yields CDR1 MNHEY and CDR2 SVGAGI. The junction had 2 bases not matched to a gene; V was cut back by 2 bases and J by 4 bases. The CDR3 spans 14 residues. The CDR3 coding sequence is TGTGCCAGCAGTTACCAGGGACAGGGGTACGAGCAGTACTTC. Protein product: CASSYQGQGYEQYF.

The rearrangement uses TRBV24-1 and TRBJ1-4, with TRBD1 identical over 9 bases. Trimming at V came to 3 bases and at J to 10 bases, leaving 11 bases not matched to a gene. The CDR3 contains 16 residues. CDR1 is KGHDR, CDR2 SFDVKD, per germline. The CDR3 region has the DNA TGTGCCACCAGTGATCCCTTCACAGGGGGCGGTGGAAAACTGTTTTTT. This encodes CATSDPFTGGGGKLFF.

CDR3 DNA sequence: TGTGCCAGCAGTCGACGGGGACTGAAAGAGACCCAGTACTTC. Its translation: CASSRRGLKETQYF. The chain couples TRBV27 to TRBJ2-5; a possible D gene is TRBD2 (6 bases). Looked up from germline, CDR1 is MNHEY and CDR2 is SMNVEV (reference sequence). This CDR3 is built from 14 residues. Deletions cut 5 bases from V and 3 bases from J, with 13 bases between.

The chain joins TRBV18 to TRBJ2-7; 7 bases match TRBD2. With 3 bases clipped from V and 5 bases from J, the junction kept 7 bases outside the gene matches. Germline CDR1 is KGHSH and CDR2 is LQKENI. The CDR3 loop spans 14 amino acids. The CDR3 sequence: CASSPSSRGDEQYF. CDR3 sequence (DNA): TGTGCCAGCTCACCCAGTTCCCGGGGGGACGAGCAGTACTTC. The full variable domain, rest sourced from reference TRBV18 and TRBJ2-7, is NAGVMQNPRHLVRRRGQEARLRCSPMKGHSHVYWYRQLPEEGLKFMVYLQKENIIDESGMPKERFSAEFPKEGPSILRIQQVVRGDSAAYFCASSPSSRGDEQYFGPGTRLTVT.

This clone was seen once. This rearrangement joins TRBV30 to TRBJ2-1; the D gene is possibly TRBD2 (6 bases). From germline, CDR1 is GTSNPN and CDR2 SVGIG (reference sequence). The CDR3 extends over 15 amino acids. V lost 3 bases, J lost 7 bases, and 19 bases lay in between. CDR3 sequence reads: CAWRSLWGGGNEQFF. CDR3 nucleotides: TGTGCCTGGAGATCCCTCTGGGGAGGAGGGAATGAGCAGTTCTTC. The full variable domain, its missing parts supplied by reference TRBV30 and TRBJ2-1, is SQTIHQWPATLVQPVGSPLSLECTVEGTSNPNLYWYRQAAGRGLQLLFYSVGIGQISSEVPQNLSASRPQDRQFILSSKKLLLSDSGFYLCAWRSLWGGGNEQFFGPGTRLTVL.